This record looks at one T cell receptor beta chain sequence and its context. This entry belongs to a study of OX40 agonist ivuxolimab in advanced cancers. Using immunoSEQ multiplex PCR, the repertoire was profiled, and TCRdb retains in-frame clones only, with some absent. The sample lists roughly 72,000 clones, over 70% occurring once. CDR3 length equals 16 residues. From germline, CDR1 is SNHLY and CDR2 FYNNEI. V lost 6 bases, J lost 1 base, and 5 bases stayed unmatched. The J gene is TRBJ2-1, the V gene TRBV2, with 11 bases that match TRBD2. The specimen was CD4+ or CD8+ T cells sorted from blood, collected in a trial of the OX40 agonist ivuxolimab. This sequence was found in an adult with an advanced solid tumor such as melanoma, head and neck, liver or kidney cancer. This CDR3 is CASRYSGGDSYNEQFF. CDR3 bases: TGTGCCAGCAGATATAGCGGGGGGGATTCCTACAATGAGCAGTTCTTC.